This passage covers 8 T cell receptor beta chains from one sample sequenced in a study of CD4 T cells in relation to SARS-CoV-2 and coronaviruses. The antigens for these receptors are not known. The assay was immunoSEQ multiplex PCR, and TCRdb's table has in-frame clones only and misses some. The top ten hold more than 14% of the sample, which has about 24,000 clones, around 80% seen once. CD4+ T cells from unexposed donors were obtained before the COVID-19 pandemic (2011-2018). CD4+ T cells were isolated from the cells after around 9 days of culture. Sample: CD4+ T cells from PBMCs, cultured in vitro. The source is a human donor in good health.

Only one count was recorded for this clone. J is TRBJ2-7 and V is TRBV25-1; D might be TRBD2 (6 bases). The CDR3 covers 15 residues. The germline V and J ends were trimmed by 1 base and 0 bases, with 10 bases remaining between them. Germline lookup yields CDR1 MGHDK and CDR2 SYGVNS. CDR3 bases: TGTGCCAGCAGTGAATGGGGCGGGGTCTCCTACGAGCAGTACTTC. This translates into CASSEWGGVSYEQYF.

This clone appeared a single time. The CDR3 nucleotides are TGCAGCGTTGATCGGGGGCTGGGGGAGACCCAGTACTTC. It codes for CSVDRGLGETQYF. The chain has TRBV29-1 and TRBJ2-5; tentatively, D is TRBD1 or TRBD2 (6 bases each). V was trimmed by 3 bases and J by 5 bases, leaving 13 bases between them. The CDR3 contains 13 residues. The germline CDR1 and CDR2 sequences are SQVTM and ANQGSEA.

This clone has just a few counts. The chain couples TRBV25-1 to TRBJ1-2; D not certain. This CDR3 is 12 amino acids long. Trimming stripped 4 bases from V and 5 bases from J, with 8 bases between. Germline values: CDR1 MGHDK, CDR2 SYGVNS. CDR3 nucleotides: TGTGCCAGCAGTGCTCATTCTTATGGCTACACCTTC. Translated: CASSAHSYGYTF.

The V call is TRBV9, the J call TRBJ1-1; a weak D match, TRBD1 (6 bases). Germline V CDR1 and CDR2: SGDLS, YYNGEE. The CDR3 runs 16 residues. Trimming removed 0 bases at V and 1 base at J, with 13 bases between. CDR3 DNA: TGTGCCAGCAGCGTAGGGTTAGGGGGTCCGAACACTGAAGCTTTCTTT. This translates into CASSVGLGGPNTEAFF.

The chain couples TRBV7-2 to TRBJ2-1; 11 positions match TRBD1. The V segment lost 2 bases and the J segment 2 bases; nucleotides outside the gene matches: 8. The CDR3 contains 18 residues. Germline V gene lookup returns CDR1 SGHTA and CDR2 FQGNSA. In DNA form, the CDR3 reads TGTGCCAGCAGCTTATCAGTAGGGACAGGGGGTGCCTACAATGAGCAGTTCTTC. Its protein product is CASSLSVGTGGAYNEQFF.

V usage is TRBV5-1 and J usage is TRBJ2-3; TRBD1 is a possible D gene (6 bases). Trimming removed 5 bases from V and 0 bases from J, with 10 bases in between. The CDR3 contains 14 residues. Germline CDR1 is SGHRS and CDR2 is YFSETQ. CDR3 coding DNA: TGCGCCAGCAGTTCTGGACAGAGCACAGATACGCAGTATTTT. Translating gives CASSSGQSTDTQYF.

In nucleotides, the CDR3 is TGTGCCAGCTCCGGGACCGAAGGGCTCAATGAGCAGTTCTTC. Residues: CASSGTEGLNEQFF. The chain uses TRBV2 and TRBJ2-1; D is tentatively TRBD1 or TRBD2 (5 bases each). Trimming shortened V by 8 bases and J by 6 bases, and 17 bases separated the two germline ends. CDR3 length equals 14 residues. Germline lookup yields CDR1 SNHLY and CDR2 FYNNEI.

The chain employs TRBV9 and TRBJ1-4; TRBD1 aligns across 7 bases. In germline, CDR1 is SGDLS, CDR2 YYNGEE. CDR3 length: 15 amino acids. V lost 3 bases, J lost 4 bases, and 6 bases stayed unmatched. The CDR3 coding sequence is TGTGCCAGCAGCGCGGCGACAGGGTTTAATGAAAAACTGTTTTTT. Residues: CASSAATGFNEKLFF.